The entry that follows covers one T cell receptor beta chain sequence. Its antigen is unknown. Losses at the gene ends were 1 base for V and 2 bases for J; bases not matched to a gene: 4. This CDR3 spans 14 amino acids. Germline V gene data show CDR1 as GTSNPN and CDR2 as SVGIG (reference sequence). The sample is drawn from a study of T cell responses to AZD1222 COVID-19 vaccine. Study in general: Pooled together were second doses at about 4 or about 12 weeks.

TCRdb's copy holds only in-frame clones and misses some; the assay was immunoSEQ multiplex PCR. The sample has 150,000 to 200,000 clones; just over 90% are singletons. The study, taken as a whole, reports: White British ancestry dominated among donors, who included more females, and clonal diversity was possibly underestimated. There were repertoire samples only from the period after the peak T cell response.

The source was peripheral blood, collected on day 0 of AZD1222 vaccination. This sequence was found in an adult in good health. V is TRBV30 and J is TRBJ1-2; 7 bases map to TRBD1. CDR3 nucleotide sequence: TGTGCCTGGAGTGCCCCGGACAGGAACTATGGCTACACCTTC. Translation: CAWSAPDRNYGYTF. Full variable domain (rest looked up from reference TRBV30 and TRBJ1-2): SQTIHQWPATLVQPVGSPLSLECTVEGTSNPNLYWYRQAAGRGLQLLFYSVGIGQISSEVPQNLSASRPQDRQFILSSKKLLLSDSGFYLCAWSAPDRNYGYTFGSGTRLTVV.